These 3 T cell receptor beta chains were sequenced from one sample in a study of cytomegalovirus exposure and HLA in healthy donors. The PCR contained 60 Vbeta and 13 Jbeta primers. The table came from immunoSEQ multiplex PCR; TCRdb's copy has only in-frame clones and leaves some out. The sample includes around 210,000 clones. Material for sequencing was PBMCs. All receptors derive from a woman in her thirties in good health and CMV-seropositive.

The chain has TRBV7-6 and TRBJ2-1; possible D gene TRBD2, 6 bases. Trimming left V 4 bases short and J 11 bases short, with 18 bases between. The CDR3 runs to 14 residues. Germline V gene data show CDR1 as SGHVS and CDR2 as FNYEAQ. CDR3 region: CASSSPGPGGQQFF. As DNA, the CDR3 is TGTGCCAGCAGCTCCCCCGGGCCCGGAGGGCAGCAGTTCTTC.

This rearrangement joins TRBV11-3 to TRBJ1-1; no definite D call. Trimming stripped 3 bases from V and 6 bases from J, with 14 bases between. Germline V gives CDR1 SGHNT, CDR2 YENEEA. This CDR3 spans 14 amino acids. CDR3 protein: CASSLGGSNAEAFF. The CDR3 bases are TGTGCCAGCAGCTTGGGCGGGAGTAACGCTGAAGCTTTCTTT.

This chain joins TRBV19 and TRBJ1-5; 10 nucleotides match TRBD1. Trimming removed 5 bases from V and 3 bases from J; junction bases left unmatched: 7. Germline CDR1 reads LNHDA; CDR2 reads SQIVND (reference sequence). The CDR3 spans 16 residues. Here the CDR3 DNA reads TGTGCCAGTAGTCCAAGGACAGGGGGAGTCAATCAGCCCCAGCATTTT. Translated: CASSPRTGGVNQPQHF.